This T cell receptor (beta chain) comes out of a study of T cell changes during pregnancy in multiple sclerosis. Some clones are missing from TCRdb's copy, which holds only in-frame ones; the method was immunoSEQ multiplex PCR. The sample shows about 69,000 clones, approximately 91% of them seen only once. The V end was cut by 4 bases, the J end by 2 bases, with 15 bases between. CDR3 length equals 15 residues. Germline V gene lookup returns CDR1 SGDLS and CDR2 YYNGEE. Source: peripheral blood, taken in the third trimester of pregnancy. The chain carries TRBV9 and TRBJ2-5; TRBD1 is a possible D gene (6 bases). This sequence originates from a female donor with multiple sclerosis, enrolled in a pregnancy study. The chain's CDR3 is CASSIVGTRQETQYF. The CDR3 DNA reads TGTGCCAGCAGCATAGTAGGGACAAGGCAAGAGACCCAGTACTTC.